The 6 T cell receptor beta chains presented below share a single source sample, sequenced in a study of cytomegalovirus exposure and HLA in healthy donors. PCR amplification relied on 60 Vbeta primers (plus 13 Jbeta primers). Profiled with immunoSEQ multiplex PCR; TCRdb holds only in-frame clones, not every one. The data contain 180,000 or so clones, about 79% of them singletons. The sequencing sample was made of PBMCs. The receptors shown here come from a man between 50 and 59 years old in good health and CMV-seropositive.

This clone has just a few counts. The rearrangement uses TRBV20-1 and TRBJ2-7; no reliable D call. CDR1 and CDR2 (germline): DFQATT, SNEGSKA (reference sequence). The length of the CDR3 is 11 residues. V was clipped by 0 bases and J by 4 bases, with 4 bases between them. The CDR3 sequence is CSARDVYEQYF. CDR3 in DNA: TGCAGTGCTAGAGACGTTTACGAGCAGTACTTC.

The chain links TRBV29-1 to TRBJ2-3, with TRBD2 matching 9 bases. J lost 2 bases, V lost 5 bases, and 2 bases had no gene match. CDR1 and CDR2 (germline): SQVTM, ANQGSEA. CDR3 length: 13 amino acids. This CDR3 reads CSVPSGVTDTQYF. DNA of the CDR3: TGCAGCGTTCCTAGCGGGGTCACAGATACGCAGTATTTT.

The rearrangement joins TRBV18 to TRBJ1-1; D call uncertain. CDR1 is KGHSH and CDR2 is LQKENI in the germline V gene. The CDR3 has 13 amino acids. V shed 2 bases and J shed 1 base, with 5 bases lying between them. CDR3 protein: CASSPIANTEAFF. CDR3 sequence (DNA): TGTGCCAGCTCACCAATAGCGAACACTGAAGCTTTCTTT.

The chain uses TRBV30 and TRBJ2-5; 8 bases line up with TRBD2. V lost 5 bases, J lost 6 bases, and 11 bases stayed unmatched. CDR1 and CDR2 (germline): GTSNPN, SVGIG (reference sequence). The length of the CDR3 is 14 residues. CDR3 amino acids: CAWGRGAQRKTQYF. As DNA, the CDR3 is TGTGCCTGGGGGCGGGGGGCGCAACGTAAGACCCAGTACTTC.

This chain links TRBV5-6 with TRBJ1-1; D is perhaps TRBD1 (6 bases). The ends were cut back, 4 bases at V and 1 base at J, with 11 bases in the middle. The CDR3 spans 14 residues. Germline lookup yields CDR1 SGHDT and CDR2 YYEEEE. DNA for the CDR3: TGTGCCAGCAGCACCGGGACAAAGAACACTGAAGCTTTCTTT. It encodes CASSTGTKNTEAFF.

This rearrangement joins TRBV11-3 to TRBJ2-3; maybe TRBD1 (6 bases). V lost 4 bases and J lost 1, with 12 bases in between. CDR1 SGHNT and CDR2 YENEEA come from the germline V gene. The CDR3 spans 15 residues. As DNA, the CDR3 is TGTGCCAGCAGCTCTACCCAGGGGCGCACAGATACGCAGTATTTT. Translated: CASSSTQGRTDTQYF.